The 23 T cell receptor beta chains below come from one sample, sequenced in a study of cytomegalovirus exposure and HLA in healthy donors. The PCR ran on 60 Vbeta and 13 Jbeta primers. TCRdb keeps only in-frame clones here, not all; method: immunoSEQ multiplex PCR. The sample has 65,000 to 90,000 clones, approximately 79% seen once. The sequenced sample consisted of PBMCs. These receptor sequences come from a man younger than 40 in good health and CMV-seronegative.

This chain joins TRBV5-1 and TRBJ1-1, with D possibly TRBD1 on 6 matching bases. Per the germline V gene, CDR1 is SGHRS and CDR2 is YFSETQ. The CDR3 extends over 14 amino acids. Trimming took off 4 bases at V and 4 bases at J, with 14 bases between the two ends. For the CDR3, the DNA is TGCGCCAGCAGCAACAGGGAAGTTGCCACTGAAGCTTTCTTT. Amino acids: CASSNREVATEAFF.

The chain has TRBV29-1 and TRBJ2-5; 7 nucleotides line up with TRBD1. Losses at the gene ends were 7 bases for V and 5 bases for J; bases not matched to a gene: 10. CDR1 and CDR2 from the germline V gene are SQVTM and ANQGSEA. The CDR3 is made up of 13 amino acids. CDR3 loop: CSGTGTEGETQYF. The CDR3 DNA reads TGCAGCGGGACCGGGACAGAAGGGGAGACCCAGTACTTC.

The chain combines TRBV9 with TRBJ2-1; the D is unclear. Between the trimmed V and J ends, which lost 4 bases and 7 bases, there was a span of 9 bases. The CDR3 has 12 residues. Germline CDR1 SGDLS, CDR2 YYNGEE. The CDR3 protein is CASSHGSNEQFF. As DNA, the CDR3 is TGTGCCAGCAGCCACGGTAGTAATGAGCAGTTCTTC.

The rearrangement links TRBV5-1 to TRBJ2-3; D is possibly TRBD2 (6 bases). CDR1 and CDR2 from the germline V gene are SGHRS and YFSETQ. Trimming took off 0 bases at V and 3 bases at J, with 11 bases between the two ends. The CDR3 consists of 15 residues. The CDR3 region is CASSLATGVTDTQYF. DNA of the CDR3: TGCGCCAGCAGCTTGGCCACGGGGGTAACAGATACGCAGTATTTT.

The rearrangement joins TRBV29-1 to TRBJ2-5; 12 nucleotides agree with TRBD2. CDR1 and CDR2 (germline): SQVTM, ANQGSEA. The CDR3 has 13 amino acids. With 5 bases clipped from V and 3 bases from J, the junction kept 1 base outside the gene matches. This CDR3 is CSVRTSGEETQYF. DNA for the CDR3: TGCAGCGTTAGGACTAGCGGGGAAGAGACCCAGTACTTC.

With regard to this clone: Other nucleotide sequences from this sample produce the same CDR3. The V call is TRBV6-1, the J call TRBJ1-1, with a tentative D call TRBD1 (5 bases). Germline CDR1 and CDR2: MNHNS and SASEGT. Trimming shortened V by 1 base and J by 6 bases, and 15 bases separated the two germline ends. The CDR3 runs 15 residues. The CDR3 protein is CASSEVVGEGAEAFF. CDR3 coding DNA: TGTGCCAGCAGTGAAGTGGTAGGGGAAGGGGCTGAAGCTTTCTTT.

This clone appeared a few times. One end of the junction varies from germline; a read error may be responsible. The chain recombines TRBV6-1 with TRBJ1-5; 8 positions agree with TRBD1. The CDR3 contains 17 residues. Germline V CDR1 and CDR2: MNHNS, SASEGT. The DNA for the CDR3 is TGTGCCATCAGTGAGTCGGGACAGGCTATAGGCAATCAGCCCCAGCATTTT. Translation: CAISESGQAIGNQPQHF.

The chain joins TRBV5-4 to TRBJ1-1, with 9 bases identical to TRBD1. V lost 3 bases and J lost 5; bases outside the gene matches: 5. The length of the CDR3 is 14 residues. Germline V gene lookup returns CDR1 SGHNT and CDR2 YYREEE (reference sequence). This CDR3 reads CASSYRTGETEAFF. CDR3 nucleotides: TGTGCCAGCAGCTACAGGACAGGGGAGACTGAAGCTTTCTTT.

This chain connects TRBV5-1 to TRBJ1-2; D perhaps matches TRBD1 (5 bases). Germline V gene sequence: CDR1 SGHRS, CDR2 YFSETQ. Between the trimmed V and J ends, which lost 4 bases and 4 bases, there was a span of 11 bases. The CDR3 totals 13 residues. The CDR3 loop is CASSLTEGYGYTF. Here the CDR3 DNA reads TGCGCCAGCAGCCTGACAGAAGGCTATGGCTACACCTTC.

The gene calls are TRBV29-1 and TRBJ2-3; 10 nucleotides align to TRBD2. The junction had 4 bases not matched to a gene; V was cut back by 0 bases and J by 4 bases. The germline V gene encodes CDR1 SQVTM and CDR2 ANQGSEA. CDR3 length: 15 amino acids. The CDR3 bases are TGCAGCGTTGAAGAGTTCAGCGGGAGGGCAGATACGCAGTATTTT. It codes for CSVEEFSGRADTQYF.

This clone was seen only once. V and J are TRBV7-9 and TRBJ2-2, with D perhaps TRBD2 (6 bases). V lost 3 bases and J lost 8, with 10 bases in between. The CDR3 is made up of 13 amino acids. Germline CDR1 is SEHNR and CDR2 is FQNEAQ (reference sequence). In DNA form, the CDR3 reads TGTGCCAGCAGCTTGGGGGGAGCTGGGGAGCTGTTTTTT. Its translation: CASSLGGAGELFF.

V is TRBV28 and J is TRBJ2-2; TRBD1 agrees at 8 bases. Germline CDR1 MDHEN, CDR2 SYDVKM. V gave up 7 bases and J gave up 8 bases; unmatched junction bases: 12. This CDR3 spans 15 amino acids. The CDR3 DNA sequence: TGTGCCAGCACCCCGACAGGGGCATTCAGAGGGGAGCTGTTTTTT. This encodes CASTPTGAFRGELFF.

This chain uses TRBV5-8 with TRBJ1-5, with D uncertain. Germline CDR1 is SGHTS and CDR2 is YDEGEE. This CDR3 comprises 14 residues. V was cut by 1 base and J by 2 bases, with 7 bases left in between. DNA for the CDR3: TGTGCCAGCAGCTTGAATCAGGGCAATCAGCCCCAGCATTTT. This gives the protein CASSLNQGNQPQHF.

The chain combines TRBV30 with TRBJ2-3, with D hard to call. Germline values: CDR1 GTSNPN, CDR2 SVGIG (reference sequence). CDR3 size: 15 residues. Trimming left V 3 bases short and J 0 bases short, with 13 bases between. The CDR3 sequence is CAWSFGDSSTDTQYF. CDR3 bases: TGTGCCTGGAGCTTCGGAGACTCTAGCACAGATACGCAGTATTTT. Looking up the rest from reference TRBV30 and TRBJ2-3 gives the full variable domain: SQTIHQWPATLVQPVGSPLSLECTVEGTSNPNLYWYRQAAGRGLQLLFYSVGIGQISSEVPQNLSASRPQDRQFILSSKKLLLSDSGFYLCAWSFGDSSTDTQYFGPGTRLTVL.

This chain links TRBV6-1 with TRBJ2-1; no reliable D call. The V end was cut by 6 bases, the J end by 6 bases, with 6 bases between. CDR3 length: 11 residues. Germline V gives CDR1 MNHNS, CDR2 SASEGT. This chain's CDR3 is CASSFINEQFF. The CDR3 DNA follows: TGTGCCAGCAGCTTTATCAATGAGCAGTTCTTC.

The chain is built from TRBV20-1 and TRBJ2-7; D is unresolved. This CDR3 is built from 11 residues. Germline V gene lookup returns CDR1 DFQATT and CDR2 SNEGSKA (reference sequence). V lost 2 bases and J lost 1, with 3 bases in between. This CDR3 is CSARPSYEQYF. The CDR3 region has the DNA TGCAGTGCTAGACCGTCCTACGAGCAGTACTTC.

This clone has only a few counts. This chain uses TRBV7-9 with TRBJ2-2; tentative D call: TRBD1 (6 bases). Trimming pared 1 base from V and 5 bases from J, leaving 11 bases between. CDR3 length: 15 amino acids. The germline V gene has CDR1 SEHNR and CDR2 FQNEAQ (reference sequence). The CDR3 is CASSLEGTLTGELFF. Written as DNA, the CDR3 is TGTGCCAGCAGCTTAGAAGGGACACTAACCGGGGAGCTGTTTTTT.

The rearrangement joins TRBV27 to TRBJ1-5; D gene ambiguous. CDR3 length: 15 residues. Germline values: CDR1 MNHEY, CDR2 SMNVEV (reference sequence). With 6 bases removed from V and 3 bases from J, the gap between germline ends came to 15 bases. In DNA form, the CDR3 reads TGTGCCAGCAGACAATCCAACAGTTTCAATCAGCCCCAGCATTTT. It specifies CASRQSNSFNQPQHF.

The V call is TRBV29-1, the J call TRBJ2-5, with 7 nucleotides matching TRBD2. The J segment lost 5 bases and the V segment lost 3 bases, leaving 9 bases of the junction unmatched. Germline V gene data show CDR1 as SQVTM and CDR2 as ANQGSEA. This CDR3 comprises 14 residues. The CDR3 region has the DNA TGCAGCGTTGATAATTGGGGGGGGATTGAGACCCAGTACTTC. Its translation is CSVDNWGGIETQYF.

This rearrangement joins TRBV4-1 to TRBJ1-6; a weak D match, TRBD1 (6 bases). V dropped 0 bases and J dropped 10 bases, with 13 bases sitting between them. The CDR3 extends over 15 amino acids. Germline V gene sequence: CDR1 MGHRA, CDR2 YSYEKL. Here the CDR3 DNA reads TGCGCCAGCAGCCAAGACGAGGGGGTGGGGTCACCCCTCCACTTT. It yields the protein CASSQDEGVGSPLHF.

The rearrangement uses TRBV27 and TRBJ2-7; no clear D. Per the germline V gene, CDR1 is MNHEY and CDR2 is SMNVEV (reference sequence). This CDR3 has 13 amino acids. V lost 4 bases, J lost 3 bases, and 10 bases lay in between. Here the CDR3 DNA reads TGTGCCAGCAGTTCGGGTTCGCTCTACGAGCAGTACTTC. Translation gives CASSSGSLYEQYF.

The chain recombines TRBV15 with TRBJ2-3; 9 bases line up with TRBD1. The CDR3 consists of 16 residues. Per germline, CDR1 LNHNV and CDR2 YYDKDF (reference sequence). The V gene end was trimmed by 5 bases and the J gene end by 3 bases; junction bases not matched to a gene: 9. CDR3 nucleotide sequence: TGTGCCACCAGCCTTGGTCCGGGACAGGGAACAGATACGCAGTATTTT. Amino acid sequence: CATSLGPGQGTDTQYF.

This clone was detected only once. The J gene is TRBJ2-3, the V gene TRBV10-3; a weak D match, TRBD2 (5 bases). The CDR3 spans 15 residues. Germline V gene lookup returns CDR1 ENHRY and CDR2 SYGVKD. V was trimmed by 0 bases and J by 3 bases, leaving 10 bases between them. CDR3 amino acids: CAISESLAPTDTQYF. As DNA, the CDR3 is TGTGCCATCAGTGAGTCCCTAGCCCCGACAGATACGCAGTATTTT.